This entry lists 4 T cell receptor beta chains sequenced from one sample in a study of molecular identifiers for immune sequencing clone quantification. TCRdb reanalysed the PCR reads using MiXCR and keeps one entry per CDR3 protein. The table lists a few hundred thousand distinct CDR3 sequences, roughly a quarter of them singletons. The sample comprised naive CD8+ T cells from blood, with Jurkat cell RNA spiked in. Subset specified: FACS-sorted CD8+CD4-CCR7+CD45RA+ naive T cells. All receptors come from a human donor in good health. Some libraries in this study had Jurkat cell RNA spiked in.

This clonotype was found a few times. The gene calls are TRBV10-3 and TRBJ2-7; TRBD2 matches at 9 bases. This CDR3 region has 14 residues. Germline CDR1 reads ENHRY; CDR2 reads SYGVKD. V lost 7 bases to trimming and J lost 2 bases; unmatched junction nucleotides: 6. The CDR3 reads CAIKSGGLPYEQYF. The CDR3 region has the DNA TGTGCCATCAAGAGCGGGGGGCTCCCCTACGAGCAGTACTTC.

This clonotype was observed at least ten times. This chain uses TRBV2 with TRBJ2-7; no clear D gene. Germline lookup yields CDR1 SNHLY and CDR2 FYNNEI. The CDR3 runs 10 residues. V lost 4 bases to trimming and J lost 2 bases, with 0 bases between them. The CDR3 sequence: CASSAYEQYF. The CDR3 bases are TGTGCCAGCAGTGCCTACGAGCAGTACTTC.

This clonotype was seen only a few times. The genes are TRBV18 and TRBJ2-3; 7 bases agree with TRBD2. Germline CDR1 and CDR2: KGHSH and LQKENI. The CDR3 spans 16 residues. The V gene end was trimmed by 3 bases and the J gene end by 2 bases; junction bases not matched to a gene: 8. CDR3 residues: CASSPGLAETTDTQYF. CDR3 nucleotides: TGTGCCAGCTCACCCGGTCTAGCGGAGACCACAGATACGCAGTATTTT. Drawing the rest from reference TRBV18 and TRBJ2-3, the complete variable domain is NAGVMQNPRHLVRRRGQEARLRCSPMKGHSHVYWYRQLPEEGLKFMVYLQKENIIDESGMPKERFSAEFPKEGPSILRIQQVVRGDSAAYFCASSPGLAETTDTQYFGPGTRLTVL.

The count of this clonotype is one. Being one base from a much bigger clone, this may be a read error. The V and J genes are TRBV5-1 and TRBJ2-4; D gene unclear. There are 15 residues in the CDR3. The germline CDR1 and CDR2 sequences are SGHRS and YFSETQ. The CDR3 loop reads CASSPLVKVKNIEYF. CDR3 DNA sequence: TGCGCCAGCAGCCCCCTTGTGAAAGTCAAAAACATTGAGTACTTC.